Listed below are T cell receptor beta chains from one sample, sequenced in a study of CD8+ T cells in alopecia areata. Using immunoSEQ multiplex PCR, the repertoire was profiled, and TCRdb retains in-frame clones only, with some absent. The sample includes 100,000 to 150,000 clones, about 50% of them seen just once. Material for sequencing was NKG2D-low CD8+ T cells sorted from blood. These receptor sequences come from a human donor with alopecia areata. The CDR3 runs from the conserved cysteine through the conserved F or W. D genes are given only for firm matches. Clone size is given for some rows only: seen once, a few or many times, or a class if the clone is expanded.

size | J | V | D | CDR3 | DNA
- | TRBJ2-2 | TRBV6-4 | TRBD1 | CASSADRDTGELFF | TGTGCCAGCAGTGCGGACAGGGACACCGGGGAGCTGTTTTTT
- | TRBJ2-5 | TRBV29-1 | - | CSVEDQWGWETQYF | TGCAGCGTTGAAGATCAGTGGGGGTGGGAGACCCAGTACTTC
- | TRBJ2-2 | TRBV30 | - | CAWRTGNTGELFF | TGTGCCTGGCGAACGGGCAACACCGGGGAGCTGTTTTTT
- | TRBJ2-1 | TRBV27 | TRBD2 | CASSLGLVSYNEQFF | TGTGCCAGCAGTTTGGGACTAGTATCCTACAATGAGCAGTTCTTC
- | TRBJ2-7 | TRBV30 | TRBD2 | CAWSGLAGAPYEQYF | TGTGCCTGGAGTGGACTAGCGGGAGCCCCGTACGAGCAGTACTTC
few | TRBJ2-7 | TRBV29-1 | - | CSVGEPSYEQYF | TGCAGCGTTGGTGAGCCCTCCTACGAGCAGTACTTC
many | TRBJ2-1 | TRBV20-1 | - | CSAPLGDEQFF | TGCAGTGCTCCACTAGGGGATGAGCAGTTCTTC
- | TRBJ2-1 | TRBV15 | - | CATSRANNEQFF | TGTGCCACCAGCAGGGCCAACAATGAGCAGTTCTTC
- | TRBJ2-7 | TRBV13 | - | CASSLYGNYEQYF | TGTGCCAGCAGCTTATACGGGAACTACGAGCAGTACTTC
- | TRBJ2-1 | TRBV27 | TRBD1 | CASSQQGAHEQFF | TGTGCCAGCAGTCAACAGGGGGCACATGAGCAGTTCTTC
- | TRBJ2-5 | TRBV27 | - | CASSSNYAGQYQETQYF | TGTGCCAGCAGTTCAAACTACGCGGGACAGTACCAAGAGACCCAGTACTTC
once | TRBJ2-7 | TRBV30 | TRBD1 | CAWTSGQGFYEQYF | TGTGCCTGGACCTCGGGACAGGGGTTCTACGAGCAGTACTTC
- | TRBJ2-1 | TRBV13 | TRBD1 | CASSLGQGWNEQFF | TGTGCCAGCAGCTTGGGACAGGGTTGGAATGAGCAGTTCTTC
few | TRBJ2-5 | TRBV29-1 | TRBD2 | CSVEIAGGETQYF | TGCAGCGTTGAAATAGCGGGAGGAGAGACCCAGTACTTC
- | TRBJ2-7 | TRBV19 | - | CASSPGFGSYEQYF | TGTGCCAGTTCACCAGGGTTTGGGTCCTACGAGCAGTACTTC
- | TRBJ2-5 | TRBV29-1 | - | CSVERETQYF | TGCAGCGTTGAAAGAGAGACCCAGTACTTC
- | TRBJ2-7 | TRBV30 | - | CAWSSPGGLVYEQYF | TGTGCCTGGAGTAGCCCCGGGGGACTGGTCTACGAGCAGTACTTC
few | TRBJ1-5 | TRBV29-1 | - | CSGQTASNQPQHF | TGCAGCGGACAGACAGCTAGCAATCAGCCCCAGCATTTT
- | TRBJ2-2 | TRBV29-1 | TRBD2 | CSVDGRSDTGELFF | TGCAGCGTTGACGGGAGGAGTGACACCGGGGAGCTGTTTTTT
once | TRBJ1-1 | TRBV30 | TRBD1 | CAGNRGPGITEAFF | TGTGCCGGCAACAGGGGGCCGGGTATCACTGAAGCTTTCTTT
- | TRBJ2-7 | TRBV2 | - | CASSEAVSISYEQYF | TGTGCCAGCAGTGAAGCTGTCAGCATCTCCTACGAGCAGTACTTC
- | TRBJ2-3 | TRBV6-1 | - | CASSFYSAGDTQYF | TGTGCCAGCAGCTTCTACTCAGCAGGCGATACGCAGTATTTT
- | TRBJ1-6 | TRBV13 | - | CASSPGRGPLHF | TGTGCCAGCAGCCCAGGCCGTGGACCCCTCCACTTT
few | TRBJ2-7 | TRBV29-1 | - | CSVGNNRPRPVEQYF | TGCAGCGTTGGGAATAACAGACCCCGGCCGGTCGAGCAGTACTTC
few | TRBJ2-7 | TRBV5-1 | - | CASSLAGGDGEQYF | TGCGCCAGCAGCTTGGCCGGAGGGGATGGCGAGCAGTACTTC
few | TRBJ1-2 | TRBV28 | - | CASSGTNYGYTF | TGTGCCAGCAGTGGGACTAACTATGGCTACACCTTC
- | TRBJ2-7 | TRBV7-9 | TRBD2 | CASSPGGEQYF | TGTGCCAGCAGCCCGGGGGGCGAGCAGTACTTC
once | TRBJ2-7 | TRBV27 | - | CASQVEGGEQYF | TGTGCCAGTCAGGTGGAGGGCGGGGAGCAGTACTTC
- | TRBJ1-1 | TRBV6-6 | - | CASSVGTEAFF | TGTGCCAGCAGTGTGGGAACTGAAGCTTTCTTT
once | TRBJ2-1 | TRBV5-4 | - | CASTKGGGEQFF | TGTGCCAGCACCAAAGGAGGTGGTGAGCAGTTCTTC
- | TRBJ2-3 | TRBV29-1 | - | CSVPGEDTQYF | TGCAGCGTCCCCGGGGAGGATACGCAGTATTTT
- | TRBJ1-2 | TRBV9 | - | CASSGPEYGYTF | TGTGCCAGCAGCGGCCCGGAGTATGGCTACACCTTC
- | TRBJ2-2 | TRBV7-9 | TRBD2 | CASSPTSGETGELFF | TGTGCCAGCAGCCCTACTAGCGGGGAGACCGGGGAGCTGTTTTTT
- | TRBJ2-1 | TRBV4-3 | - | CASSQLVGRNEQFF | TGCGCCAGCAGCCAGTTAGTGGGGAGGAATGAGCAGTTCTTC
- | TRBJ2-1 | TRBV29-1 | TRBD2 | CSVEDLTSGYNEQFF | TGCAGCGTTGAAGATTTGACTAGCGGATACAATGAGCAGTTCTTC
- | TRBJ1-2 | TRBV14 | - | CASSQTGPIKVDGYTF | TGTGCCAGCAGCCAAACGGGACCCATAAAGGTCGATGGCTACACCTTC
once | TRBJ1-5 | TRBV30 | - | CAWSGGTDNQPQHF | TGTGCCTGGAGTGGCGGGACCGATAATCAGCCCCAGCATTTT
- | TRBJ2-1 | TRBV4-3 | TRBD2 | CASSQDRGLELEQFF | TGCGCCAGCAGCCAAGATAGGGGACTAGAGCTTGAGCAGTTCTTC
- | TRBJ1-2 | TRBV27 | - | CASSYASANYGYTF | TGTGCCAGCAGTTACGCCAGCGCTAACTATGGCTACACCTTC
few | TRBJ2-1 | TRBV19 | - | CASSMRDSTYNEQFF | TGTGCCAGTAGTATGAGAGACTCCACCTACAATGAGCAGTTCTTC
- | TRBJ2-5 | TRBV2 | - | CASSRPTTQETQYF | TGTGCCAGCAGCAGACCCACCACCCAAGAGACCCAGTACTTC
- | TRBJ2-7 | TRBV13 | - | CASSSERPSYEQYF | TGTGCCAGCAGCTCCGAGAGGCCCTCCTACGAGCAGTACTTC
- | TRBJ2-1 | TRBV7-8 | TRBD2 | CASSLRGGAYNEQFF | TGTGCCAGCAGCTTACGCGGGGGGGCATACAATGAGCAGTTCTTC
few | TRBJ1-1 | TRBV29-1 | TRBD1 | CSVGDRSPEAFF | TGCAGCGTTGGGGACAGATCCCCTGAAGCTTTCTTT
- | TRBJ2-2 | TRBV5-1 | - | CASSLAASGTGELFF | TGCGCCAGCAGCTTGGCTGCCTCGGGCACCGGGGAGCTGTTTTTT
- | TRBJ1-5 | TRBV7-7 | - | CASSLAPTGFNQPQHF | TGTGCTAGCAGCTTAGCGCCAACAGGATTCAATCAGCCCCAGCATTTT
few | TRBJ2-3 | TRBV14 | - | CASALTDTQYF | TGTGCCAGCGCCCTAACAGATACGCAGTATTTT
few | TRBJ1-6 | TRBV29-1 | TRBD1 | CSVAGTGTNSPLHF | TGCAGCGTGGCCGGGACAGGCACTAATTCACCCCTCCACTTT